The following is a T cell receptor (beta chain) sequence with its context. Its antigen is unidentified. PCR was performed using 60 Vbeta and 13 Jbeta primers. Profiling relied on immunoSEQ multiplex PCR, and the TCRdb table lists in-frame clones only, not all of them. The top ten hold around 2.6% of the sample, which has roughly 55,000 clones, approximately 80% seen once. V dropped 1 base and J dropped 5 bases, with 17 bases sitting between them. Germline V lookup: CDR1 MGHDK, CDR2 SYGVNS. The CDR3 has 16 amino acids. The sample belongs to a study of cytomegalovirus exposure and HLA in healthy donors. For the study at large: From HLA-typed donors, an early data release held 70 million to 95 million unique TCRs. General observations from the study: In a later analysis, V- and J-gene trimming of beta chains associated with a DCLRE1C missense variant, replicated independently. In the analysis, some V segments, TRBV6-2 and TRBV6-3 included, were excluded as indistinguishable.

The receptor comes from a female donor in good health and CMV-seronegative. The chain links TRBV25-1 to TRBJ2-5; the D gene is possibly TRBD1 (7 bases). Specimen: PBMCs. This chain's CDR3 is CASSEWGQSGRETQYF. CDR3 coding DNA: TGTGCCAGCAGTGAATGGGGACAGTCTGGGAGGGAGACCCAGTACTTC.